Below, 25 T cell receptor beta chains from the same sample are listed, as sequenced in a study of OX40 agonist ivuxolimab in advanced cancers. Libraries were prepared by immunoSEQ multiplex PCR; TCRdb keeps only in-frame clonotypes and omits some of them. Of around 76,000 clones in the sample, about 93% were seen once. This material consisted of CD4+ or CD8+ T cells sorted from blood, taken in a trial of the OX40 agonist ivuxolimab. Every receptor here comes from an adult with an advanced solid tumor such as melanoma, head and neck, liver or kidney cancer.

This chain connects TRBV21-1 to TRBJ1-5. TRBV21-1 is a pseudogene locus. The CDR3 loop spans 14 amino acids. Here the CDR3 reads CAIGHGVSNQPQHF. The CDR3 DNA follows: TGTGCCATTGGACACGGGGTTAGCAATCAGCCCCAGCATTTT.

This clone has a handful of counts. This sequence joins TRBV7-2 and TRBJ2-3; 8 positions match TRBD2. CDR3 length equals 15 residues. The trim removed 5 bases at V and 4 bases at J, leaving 8 bases unmatched. CDR1 and CDR2 from the germline V gene are SGHTA and FQGNSA. The CDR3 DNA sequence: TGTGCCAGCAGCCCGAGCGGGAGTGTCGCAGATACGCAGTATTTT. This encodes CASSPSGSVADTQYF.

The chain couples TRBV27 to TRBJ2-6, with D unresolved. CDR3 length: 18 amino acids. Deletions cut 5 bases from V and 0 bases from J, with 17 bases between. The germline gives CDR1 MNHEY, CDR2 SMNVEV (reference sequence). DNA for the CDR3: TGTGCCAGCAGTCTCCGGGCCCAGGTCTACTCTGGGGCCAACGTCCTGACTTTC. It is translated as CASSLRAQVYSGANVLTF.

The V gene is TRBV6-5, the J gene TRBJ1-2, with D possibly TRBD1 on 6 matching bases. The CDR3 extends over 13 amino acids. Germline V gene lookup returns CDR1 MNHEY and CDR2 SVGAGI. The V and J ends lost 7 bases and 6 bases respectively, with 15 bases between them. The CDR3 spells CASTHGGADGYTF. In nucleotides, the CDR3 is TGTGCCAGCACCCACGGGGGCGCTGATGGCTACACCTTC.

This clone appeared once. The chain is built from TRBV5-6 and TRBJ2-7; 7 nucleotides line up with TRBD1. The germline V gene encodes CDR1 SGHDT and CDR2 YYEEEE. The CDR3 runs 16 residues. With V trimmed by 0 bases and J by 3 bases, 9 bases remained unmatched. The CDR3 loop is CASSLGTTGYRYEQYF. The DNA for the CDR3 is TGTGCCAGCAGCTTGGGAACGACAGGGTATCGCTACGAGCAGTACTTC.

The chain is built from TRBV6-1 and TRBJ2-1, with TRBD2 matching 10 bases. CDR3 length equals 17 residues. V was pared by 3 bases and J by 2 bases, with 7 bases of the junction left unmatched. The germline V gene has CDR1 MNHNS and CDR2 SASEGT. CDR3 sequence: CASSEPLAGGPYNEQFF. The CDR3 DNA sequence: TGTGCCAGCAGTGAGCCTTTAGCGGGGGGCCCCTACAATGAGCAGTTCTTC.

The chain combines TRBV11-2 with TRBJ1-3; weak D call: TRBD1 (5 bases). The CDR3 covers 15 residues. The germline V gene encodes CDR1 SGHAT and CDR2 FQNNGV. The V end was cut by 1 base, the J end by 4 bases, with 11 bases between. CDR3 sequence reads: CASSLAGTGGNTIYF. The CDR3 DNA sequence: TGTGCCAGCAGCTTAGCCGGGACGGGCGGAAACACCATATATTTT.

The rearrangement joins TRBV9 to TRBJ2-3, with a possible D match to TRBD1 (5 bases). V lost 4 bases, J lost 4 bases, and 22 bases lay in between. Germline V CDR1 and CDR2: SGDLS, YYNGEE. The CDR3 has 17 residues. CDR3 nucleotides: TGTGCCAGCAGCCAAGGACACCCGTATTTAGCTGCAGATACGCAGTATTTT. This gives the protein CASSQGHPYLAADTQYF.

The chain is built from TRBV19 and TRBJ2-2; the D is unclear. Trimming removed 8 bases from V and 7 bases from J, with 5 bases in between. The CDR3 extends over 10 amino acids. Germline loops: CDR1 LNHDA, CDR2 SQIVND (reference sequence). The CDR3 reads CASWFGELFF. CDR3 sequence (DNA): TGTGCCAGTTGGTTCGGGGAGCTGTTTTTT.

The CDR3 DNA reads as TGTGCCAGCAGTCCCGGTCGAATAGCCAAAAACATTCAGTACTTC. It specifies CASSPGRIAKNIQYF. This chain uses TRBV9 with TRBJ2-4; D is unresolved. The V and J ends lost 5 bases and 0 bases respectively, with 12 bases between them. The CDR3 covers 15 residues. Germline CDR1 SGDLS, CDR2 YYNGEE.

The gene calls are TRBV7-6 and TRBJ1-3, with a tentative D call TRBD1 (5 bases). The CDR3 sequence is 15 residues long. The V gene's germline CDR1 is SGHVS and CDR2 FNYEAQ. V dropped 5 bases and J dropped 0 bases, with 11 bases sitting between them. The DNA for the CDR3 is TGTGCCAGCAGCATACAGGAGAGCTCTGGAAACACCATATATTTT. Translated, it gives CASSIQESSGNTIYF.

This clone came up once. One end of the junction does not line up with germline, which may come from a read error. This chain links TRBV6-5 with TRBJ2-7, with unresolved D. This CDR3 has 12 residues. The germline gives CDR1 MNHEY, CDR2 SVGAGI. The CDR3 reads CASSDSSYEQYF. The CDR3 coding sequence is TGTGCCAGCAGTGACTCGTCCTACGAGCAGTACTTC.

The chain uses TRBV19 and TRBJ1-4; D ambiguous. Per germline, CDR1 LNHDA and CDR2 SQIVND (reference sequence). CDR3 length equals 15 residues. The ends were cut back, 1 base at V and 5 bases at J, with 11 bases in the middle. The CDR3 sequence is CASSIGGGPNEKLFF. In DNA form, the CDR3 reads TGTGCCAGTAGTATAGGTGGCGGCCCGAATGAAAAACTGTTTTTT. The variable domain in full, with the rest retrieved from reference TRBV19 and TRBJ1-4, is DGGITQSPKYLFRKEGQNVTLSCEQNLNHDAMYWYRQDPGQGLRLIYYSQIVNDFQKGDIAEGYSVSREKKESFPLTVTSAQKNPTAFYLCASSIGGGPNEKLFFGSGTQLSVL.

The chain uses TRBV9 and TRBJ1-5; D perhaps matches TRBD1 (5 bases). The length of the CDR3 is 15 residues. From germline, CDR1 is SGDLS and CDR2 YYNGEE. V was pared by 2 bases and J by 4 bases, with 13 bases between. For the CDR3, the DNA is TGTGCCAGCAGCGTCGGGACGGCGGCAAATCAGCCCCAGCATTTT. Amino acids: CASSVGTAANQPQHF.

V is TRBV4-3 and J is TRBJ2-7, with D uncertain. CDR3 length equals 16 residues. Per germline, CDR1 LGHNA and CDR2 YSLEER. Trimming left V 0 bases short and J 4 bases short, with 16 bases between. The CDR3 here is CASSQDWAGGLYEQYF. CDR3 coding DNA: TGCGCCAGCAGCCAAGATTGGGCAGGCGGATTGTACGAGCAGTACTTC.

The chain combines TRBV4-2 with TRBJ1-1; D remains ambiguous. Per the germline V gene, CDR1 is LGHNA and CDR2 is YNFKEQ. Trimming took 2 bases from V and 0 from J, leaving 16 bases between them. The CDR3 length is 17 residues. The CDR3 DNA follows: TGTGCCAGCAGCCAAAGCCTCGGTGTCGACGTGAACACTGAAGCTTTCTTT. Protein: CASSQSLGVDVNTEAFF.

The chain is built from TRBV6-6 and TRBJ2-1; TRBD1 matches at 7 bases. The V gene's germline CDR1 is MNHNY and CDR2 SVGAGI (reference sequence). The CDR3 is made up of 13 amino acids. V was pared by 6 bases and J by 7 bases, with 6 bases of the junction left unmatched. DNA for the CDR3: TGTGCCAGCAGGGCAGGGGGATCAAATGAGCAGTTCTTC. Translating it yields CASRAGGSNEQFF.

The rearrangement joins TRBV6-5 to TRBJ2-5; TRBD2 is a possible D gene (6 bases). Germline CDR1 is MNHEY and CDR2 is SVGAGI. The V end was cut by 7 bases, the J end by 5 bases, with 14 bases between. The CDR3 length is 13 residues. CDR3 DNA sequence: TGTGCCAGCAAGGGAGGTTGGAGGGAGACCCAGTACTTC. Amino acid sequence: CASKGGWRETQYF.

This chain joins TRBV21-1 and TRBJ2-7; the DNA was not compared with TRBD1, the D call given in the table. TRBV21-1 is flagged as a pseudogene. The length of the CDR3 is 12 residues. CDR3 sequence reads: CASTFDSYEQYF. The DNA for the CDR3 is TGTGCCAGCACCTTTGACAGCTACGAGCAGTACTTC.

This chain links TRBV25-1 with TRBJ1-3; D remains ambiguous. The length of the CDR3 is 14 residues. Deletions cut 5 bases from V and 0 bases from J, with 8 bases between. CDR1 and CDR2 from the germline V gene are MGHDK and SYGVNS. CDR3 sequence: CASSWGGSGNTIYF. The DNA of the CDR3 is TGTGCCAGCAGTTGGGGAGGCTCTGGAAACACCATATATTTT.

The chain combines TRBV6-1 with TRBJ2-7; maybe TRBD2 (7 bases). The V and J ends lost 5 bases and 2 bases respectively, with 16 bases between them. Germline V gene sequence: CDR1 MNHNS, CDR2 SASEGT. The CDR3 covers 15 residues. The CDR3 DNA reads as TGTGCCAGCAGTCCTACTCGGGGGGCGGCCTACGAGCAGTACTTC. It yields the protein CASSPTRGAAYEQYF.

This clone was seen a handful of times. The CDR3 protein is CASSLGGQTEAFF. The CDR3 coding sequence is TGTGCCAGCAGCTTAGGGGGGCAAACTGAAGCTTTCTTT. The chain has TRBV7-9 and TRBJ1-1; D may be TRBD1 (6 bases). V lost 1 base to trimming and J lost 5 bases, with 8 bases between them. The germline V gene encodes CDR1 SEHNR and CDR2 FQNEAQ (reference sequence). The CDR3 consists of 13 residues.

V and J are TRBV27 and TRBJ2-7, with no clear D. Germline V gives CDR1 MNHEY, CDR2 SMNVEV (reference sequence). V lost 0 bases and J lost 6, with 9 bases in between. This CDR3 comprises 13 residues. In DNA form, the CDR3 reads TGTGCCAGCAGTTTATCGTCGGCTAGCGAGCAGTACTTC. Encoded protein: CASSLSSASEQYF.

V is TRBV5-4 and J is TRBJ2-1; no firm D call. Germline V gene data show CDR1 as SGHNT and CDR2 as YYREEE (reference sequence). V gave up 4 bases and J gave up 3 bases, with 11 bases separating them. There are 14 residues in the CDR3. The CDR3 protein is CASSPTKDYNEQFF. CDR3 nucleotides: TGTGCCAGCAGCCCGACAAAGGACTACAATGAGCAGTTCTTC.

The rearrangement joins TRBV29-1 to TRBJ2-7; D is perhaps TRBD2 (5 bases). The CDR3 is made up of 13 amino acids. V lost 3 bases, J lost 3 bases, and 12 bases lay in between. The V gene's germline CDR1 is SQVTM and CDR2 ANQGSEA. The CDR3 DNA is TGCAGCGTTGAGGGCGGGCCCAACTACGAGCAGTACTTC. As protein: CSVEGGPNYEQYF.